This entry describes one T cell receptor beta chain. The CDR3 loop spans 16 amino acids. Germline V gene data show CDR1 as MGHRA and CDR2 as YSYEKL. V was shortened by 3 bases and J by 5 bases, with 19 bases between the two germline ends. These data come from a study of T cell changes during pregnancy in multiple sclerosis. Measured with immunoSEQ multiplex PCR; TCRdb has only the in-frame clones, and not every one. The sample lists some 85,000 clones, about 95% occurring once. This chain uses TRBV4-1 with TRBJ2-5; weak D call: TRBD2 (6 bases). The sequences come from peripheral blood, collected in the second trimester of pregnancy. This sequence originates from a female donor with multiple sclerosis, enrolled in a pregnancy study. The CDR3 loop reads CASSQAGLPGMETQYF. The CDR3 DNA follows: TGCGCCAGCAGCCAGGCGGGACTTCCAGGGATGGAGACCCAGTACTTC.